These 27 T cell receptor beta chains were sequenced from one sample in a study of T-cell reconstitution after alpha-beta-depleted transplantation in children. Molecular barcoding with unique molecular identifiers was used for the TCRbeta library. TCRdb reprocessed the PCR reads with MiXCR, giving one entry per CDR3 protein. Counted here are around 400,000 distinct CDR3 sequences, roughly 21% occurring once; the ten biggest clones make up around 4%. Sequencing used PBMCs from the stem cell graft donor, obtained from the stem cell graft. Receptors were obtained from a human donor who donated a stem cell graft to a child with acute myeloid leukemia.

This clonotype was observed a few times. The chain uses TRBV20-1 and TRBJ1-5; D remains unclear. V was cut by 0 bases and J by 2 bases, with 17 bases left in between. Germline V gives CDR1 DFQATT, CDR2 SNEGSKA (reference sequence). This CDR3 is built from 17 residues. The CDR3 spells CSARDNEENGGNQPQHF. Here the CDR3 DNA reads TGCAGTGCTAGAGATAACGAGGAGAACGGCGGCAATCAGCCCCAGCATTTT.

This clonotype was seen a handful of times. The V gene is TRBV20-1, the J gene TRBJ2-1, with TRBD2 matching 9 bases. Germline loops: CDR1 DFQATT, CDR2 SNEGSKA (reference sequence). The length of the CDR3 is 13 residues. The V gene end was trimmed by 6 bases and the J gene end by 12 bases; junction bases not matched to a gene: 12. The CDR3 DNA reads as TGCAGTGCCCCTAGCGGGAATTCCCACGGGCAGTTCTTC. Amino acid sequence: CSAPSGNSHGQFF.

This clonotype was seen a few times. V is TRBV5-1 and J is TRBJ2-7; 11 bases fit TRBD1. Germline V gene lookup returns CDR1 SGHRS and CDR2 YFSETQ. The V segment lost 4 bases and the J segment 5 bases; nucleotides outside the gene matches: 5. This CDR3 is built from 14 residues. This chain's CDR3 is CASSLGQGGDEQYF. The CDR3 DNA sequence: TGCGCCAGCAGCCTGGGACAGGGGGGAGACGAGCAGTACTTC.

J is TRBJ2-4 and V is TRBV24-1; 8 bases map to TRBD2. The V gene's germline CDR1 is KGHDR and CDR2 SFDVKD. The CDR3 has 14 residues. The V segment lost 2 bases and the J segment 7 bases; nucleotides outside the gene matches: 3. CDR3: CATSDWREVNIQYF. CDR3 in DNA: TGTGCCACCAGTGATTGGCGGGAGGTTAACATTCAGTACTTC.

The chain is built from TRBV10-3 and TRBJ2-7; possible D gene TRBD1, 6 bases. This CDR3 is 15 amino acids long. Trimming stripped 2 bases from V and 6 bases from J, with 17 bases between. Germline V gene sequence: CDR1 ENHRY, CDR2 SYGVKD. The CDR3 region has the DNA TGTGCCATCAGTGAGCCTGAACTACAGGGCGCCGAGCAGTACTTC. It yields the protein CAISEPELQGAEQYF.

The sample holds a few counts of this clonotype. The gene calls are TRBV20-1 and TRBJ1-5, with 9 bases identical to TRBD1. CDR3 length: 15 residues. With V trimmed by 6 bases and J by 3 bases, 9 bases remained unmatched. Germline CDR1 is DFQATT and CDR2 is SNEGSKA (reference sequence). DNA for the CDR3: TGCAGTGCCGAACTCGGGACAGGGCACAATCAGCCCCAGCATTTT. Residues: CSAELGTGHNQPQHF.

The chain recombines TRBV20-1 with TRBJ2-7; D possibly corresponds to TRBD2 (6 bases). V was shortened by 5 bases and J by 0 bases, with 11 bases between the two germline ends. CDR1 is DFQATT, CDR2 SNEGSKA, per germline (reference sequence). This CDR3 comprises 13 residues. CDR3 DNA: TGCAGTGCTCGGCGGGGAGGCTCCTACGAGCAGTACTTC. Protein sequence: CSARRGGSYEQYF.

This clonotype was seen more than once but under ten times. The chain recombines TRBV4-2 with TRBJ2-7; 11 positions match TRBD2. Per the germline V gene, CDR1 is LGHNA and CDR2 is YNFKEQ. With V trimmed by 0 bases and J by 2 bases, 3 bases remained unmatched. This CDR3 has 16 amino acids. For the CDR3, the DNA is TGTGCCAGCAGCCAAGAGGGACTAGCGGCTGCCTACGAGCAGTACTTC. Translated, it gives CASSQEGLAAAYEQYF.

J is TRBJ1-5 and V is TRBV12-3 or TRBV12-4; D is undetermined. V was shortened by 2 bases and J by 10 bases, with 12 bases between the two germline ends. This CDR3 has 13 amino acids. CDR3 sequence (DNA): TGTGCCAGCAGTTTATCAGGCCCTGTCCCCCAGCATTTT. Translated, it gives CASSLSGPVPQHF.

This clonotype showed up many times. The chain uses TRBV12-3 or TRBV12-4 and TRBJ1-5; a possible D gene is TRBD1 (5 bases). V was cut by 6 bases and J by 0 bases, with 9 bases left in between. The CDR3 has 14 amino acids. CDR3 loop: CASSRDLSNQPQHF. Written as DNA, the CDR3 is TGTGCCAGCAGCCGGGACCTTAGCAATCAGCCCCAGCATTTT.

The chain links TRBV7-2 to TRBJ1-4; no definite D call. Germline V gene data show CDR1 as SGHTA and CDR2 as FQGNSA. Trimming cost V 8 bases and J 3 bases, with 13 bases left between them. The CDR3 contains 14 residues. CDR3 residues: CASATPTSNEKLFF. Written as DNA, the CDR3 is TGTGCCAGCGCGACCCCGACCTCTAATGAAAAACTGTTTTTT.

The chain combines TRBV5-1 with TRBJ2-1; tentatively, D is TRBD2 (6 bases). V gave up 3 bases and J gave up 14 bases, with 18 bases separating them. The CDR3 runs 13 residues. The germline V gene has CDR1 SGHRS and CDR2 YFSETQ. The DNA of the CDR3 is TGCGCCAGCAGCTCGGAGGGATGGGACGCTAAGTTCTTC. Its protein is CASSSEGWDAKFF.

The sample holds many counts of this clonotype. The rearrangement uses TRBV20-1 and TRBJ2-4, with unresolved D. Germline V gives CDR1 DFQATT, CDR2 SNEGSKA (reference sequence). There are 15 residues in the CDR3. Trimming cost V 3 bases and J 0 bases, with 12 bases left between them. The DNA for the CDR3 is TGCAGTGCTAGGTCGGAAGACCTAGCCAAAAACATTCAGTACTTC. It translates to CSARSEDLAKNIQYF.

This clonotype came up a few times. The chain carries TRBV20-1 and TRBJ2-5; D ambiguous. V lost 4 bases to trimming and J lost 2 bases, with 8 bases between them. Germline CDR1 reads DFQATT; CDR2 reads SNEGSKA (reference sequence). This CDR3 comprises 12 residues. In nucleotides, the CDR3 is TGCAGTGCTAAGACCAGTCAAGAGACCCAGTACTTC. This translates into CSAKTSQETQYF.

The table lists this clonotype with a few counts. The chain uses TRBV4-1 and TRBJ2-5; TRBD2 agrees at 9 bases. V lost 4 bases, J lost 7 bases, and 19 bases stayed unmatched. Germline lookup yields CDR1 MGHRA and CDR2 YSYEKL. CDR3 length equals 18 residues. CDR3 nucleotide sequence: TGCGCCAGCAGCCCCCAAGAGGCTAGCGGGAATAGAGCGGGGACCCAGTACTTC. Translated, it gives CASSPQEASGNRAGTQYF.

This clonotype was observed at least ten times. This chain uses TRBV20-1 with TRBJ2-1; D remains unclear. The ends were cut back, 1 base at V and 0 bases at J, with 10 bases in the middle. The germline V gene encodes CDR1 DFQATT and CDR2 SNEGSKA (reference sequence). The CDR3 is 15 residues long. The chain's CDR3 is CSARARSDSYNEQFF. CDR3 nucleotides: TGCAGTGCTAGAGCCAGGTCAGACTCCTACAATGAGCAGTTCTTC.

This clonotype showed up just a few times. The V and J genes are TRBV9 and TRBJ2-7; no firm D call. This CDR3 is 16 amino acids long. Trimming cost V 0 bases and J 3 bases, with 16 bases left between them. Per germline, CDR1 SGDLS and CDR2 YYNGEE. The CDR3 loop reads CASSVGVQPAIYEQYF. The CDR3 DNA follows: TGTGCCAGCAGCGTAGGTGTGCAACCCGCAATCTACGAGCAGTACTTC.

This clonotype was counted ten times or more. This chain uses TRBV27 with TRBJ2-3; D gene uncertain. Germline assignment: CDR1 MNHEY and CDR2 SMNVEV (reference sequence). Deletions cut 8 bases from V and 1 base from J, with 13 bases between. The CDR3 totals 14 residues. CDR3 DNA: TGTGCCAGCGGCTGGAATTCGGGCACAGATACGCAGTATTTT. Protein product: CASGWNSGTDTQYF.

There are a few counts of this clonotype. CDR3 protein: CSVEFVGNEKLFF. CDR3 DNA: TGCAGCGTTGAATTTGTGGGAAATGAAAAACTGTTTTTT. The chain carries TRBV29-1 and TRBJ1-4; no clear D gene. The V end was cut by 2 bases, the J end by 5 bases, with 9 bases between. This CDR3 spans 13 amino acids. From germline, CDR1 is SQVTM and CDR2 ANQGSEA. Supplemented by reference TRBV29-1 and TRBJ1-4, the full variable domain reads SAVISQKPSRDICQRGTSLTIQCQVDSQVTMMFWYRQQPGQSLTLIATANQGSEATYESGFVIDKFPISRPNLTFSTLTVSNMSPEDSSIYLCSVEFVGNEKLFFGSGTQLSVL.

This clonotype has more than one count but fewer than ten. This chain joins TRBV20-1 and TRBJ2-3, with 9 bases fitting TRBD2. Trimming cost V 5 bases and J 2 bases; bases outside gene matches: 5. The germline gives CDR1 DFQATT, CDR2 SNEGSKA (reference sequence). The CDR3 length is 14 residues. This CDR3 reads CSADPGLATDTQYF. CDR3 in DNA: TGCAGTGCTGACCCGGGACTAGCCACAGATACGCAGTATTTT.

The chain combines TRBV3-1 with TRBJ2-4, with a possible D match to TRBD2 (7 bases). V lost 4 bases to trimming and J lost 8 bases, with 12 bases between them. The CDR3 has 13 amino acids. CDR1 and CDR2 (germline): LGHDT, YNNKEL (reference sequence). The CDR3 coding sequence is TGTGCCAGCAGCCCCAGGGGAGGGGACATTCAGTACTTC. It translates to CASSPRGGDIQYF.

This clonotype was seen a handful of times. The chain joins TRBV5-1 to TRBJ2-1; D call uncertain. Germline V CDR1 and CDR2: SGHRS, YFSETQ. Trimming took off 3 bases at V and 5 bases at J, with 12 bases between the two ends. This CDR3 has 14 residues. The CDR3, as DNA: TGCGCCAGCAGCTCCCCCGGCGGAGACAATGAGCAGTTCTTC. This codes for CASSSPGGDNEQFF.

The CDR3 loop reads CASSLGLAGGPLYEQYF. CDR3 DNA: TGTGCCAGCAGCCTGGGACTAGCGGGAGGGCCTTTATACGAGCAGTACTTC. The chain has TRBV5-5 and TRBJ2-7; TRBD2 matches at 16 bases. The V gene's germline CDR1 is SGHKS and CDR2 YYEKEE (reference sequence). The V segment lost 4 bases and the J segment 4 bases; nucleotides outside the gene matches: 8. This CDR3 is built from 17 residues.

The chain combines TRBV7-8 with TRBJ1-5, with TRBD1 matching over 11 bases. CDR3 length equals 16 residues. The germline V gene has CDR1 SGHVS and CDR2 FQNEAQ. Trimming at V came to 5 bases and at J to 6 bases, leaving 9 bases not matched to a gene. The CDR3 DNA is TGTGCCAGCAGCCCTGGGACAGGGGGAATTTTTCAGCCCCAGCATTTT. This translates into CASSPGTGGIFQPQHF.

This clonotype was counted a few times. This sequence joins TRBV10-2 and TRBJ2-1; TRBD2 aligns across 8 bases. Germline trimming cut 7 bases from V and 7 bases from J; bases unmatched to any gene: 9. The germline V gene has CDR1 WSHSY and CDR2 SAAADI. The CDR3 runs 14 residues. Here the CDR3 reads CASMGSGVLNEQFF. The CDR3 region has the DNA TGCGCCAGCATGGGTAGCGGGGTTCTAAATGAGCAGTTCTTC.

The V and J genes are TRBV7-2 and TRBJ2-1; TRBD2 might be the D (5 bases). The ends were cut back, 4 bases at V and 5 bases at J, with 12 bases in the middle. This CDR3 contains 14 residues. Germline V gives CDR1 SGHTA, CDR2 FQGNSA. DNA of the CDR3: TGTGCCAGCAGCTCAGATCTACTAGACAATGAGCAGTTCTTC. Translating it yields CASSSDLLDNEQFF.

This clonotype has ten or more counts. The genes are TRBV20-1 and TRBJ2-7; 7 bases are a match to TRBD2. Per the germline V gene, CDR1 is DFQATT and CDR2 is SNEGSKA (reference sequence). V trimming: 0 bases; J trimming: 2 bases; junction bases outside the gene matches: 7. This CDR3 is built from 15 residues. As DNA, the CDR3 is TGCAGTGCTAGAGATCCGTCTAGCGGAACCTACGAGCAGTACTTC. Translation gives CSARDPSSGTYEQYF.